The sequence of this TCR beta chain was determined in a study of T-cell reconstitution after alpha-beta-depleted transplantation in children. This sample's TCRbeta library carried unique molecular identifier barcodes. TCRdb re-analysed the PCR reads in MiXCR, keeping a single row per CDR3 protein. The sample lists just under 350,000 distinct CDR3 sequences; about a sixth were seen once. The material was PBMCs, mostly from graft donor cells, obtained 360 days after TCRalphabeta/CD19-depleted stem cell transplant. The receptor was isolated from a male patient between 2 and 9 years old who had a stem cell transplant for acute lymphoblastic leukemia, so the T cells may come from the graft donor.

In nucleotides, the CDR3 is TGTGCCAGCAGTATAGGACAGGACACCGGGGAGCTGTTTTTT. It specifies CASSIGQDTGELFF. The genes are TRBV27 and TRBJ2-2; TRBD1 matches at 7 bases. The germline gives CDR1 MNHEY, CDR2 SMNVEV (reference sequence). CDR3 size: 14 residues. V shed 5 bases, J shed 3 bases, and the junction held 3 bases outside the gene matches.